This T cell receptor (beta chain) was sequenced for a study of blood T cells in healthy people across ages. Study at large: There was about one barcoded beta molecule captured by template switching per two T cells.

The germline gives CDR1 SQVTM, CDR2 ANQGSEA. This CDR3 is built from 13 residues. A J-beta primer mix and a sample-barcoded 5' primer were used in a second PCR of about 6 to 12 cycles. In TCRdb, the 5' RACE reads were re-called with MiXCR into one record per CDR3 protein. The sample holds about 650,000 distinct CDR3 sequences, 45% to 60% seen once. Concerning this clonotype: With a much larger clone just one base away, this may be a read error.

This rearrangement joins TRBV29-1 to TRBJ2-7; 11 positions agree with TRBD1. The clonotype was recovered from an elderly woman in good health. The specimen sequenced was blood. The CDR3 loop is CGVRGTGGGEQYF. CDR3 sequence (DNA): TGCGGCGTTCGTGGGACAGGGGGAGGAGAGCAGTACTTC.